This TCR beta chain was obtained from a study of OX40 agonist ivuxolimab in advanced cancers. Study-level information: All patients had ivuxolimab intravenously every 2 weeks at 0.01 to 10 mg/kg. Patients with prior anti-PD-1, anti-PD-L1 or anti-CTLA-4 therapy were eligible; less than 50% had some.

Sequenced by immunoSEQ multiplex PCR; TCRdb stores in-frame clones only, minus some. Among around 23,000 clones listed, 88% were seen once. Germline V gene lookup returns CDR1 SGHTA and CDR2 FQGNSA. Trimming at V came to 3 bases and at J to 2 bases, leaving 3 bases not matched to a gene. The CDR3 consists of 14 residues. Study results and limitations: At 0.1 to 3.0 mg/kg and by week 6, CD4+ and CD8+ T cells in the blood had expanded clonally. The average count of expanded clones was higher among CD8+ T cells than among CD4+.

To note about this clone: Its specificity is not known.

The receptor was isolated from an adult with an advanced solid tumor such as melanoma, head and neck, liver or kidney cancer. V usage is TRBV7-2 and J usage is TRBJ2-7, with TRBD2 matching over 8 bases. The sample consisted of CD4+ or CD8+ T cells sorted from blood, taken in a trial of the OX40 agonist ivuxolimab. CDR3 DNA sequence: TGTGCCAGCAGCTTCCTAGCGGGTACCTACGAGCAGTACTTC. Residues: CASSFLAGTYEQYF. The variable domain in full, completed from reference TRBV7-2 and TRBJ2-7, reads GAGVSQSPSNKVTEKGKDVELRCDPISGHTALYWYRQSLGQGLEFLIYFQGNSAPDKSGLPSDRFSAERTGGSVSTLTIQRTQQEDSAVYLCASSFLAGTYEQYFGPGTRLTVT.